This TCR beta chain comes out of a study of cytomegalovirus exposure and HLA in healthy donors. General study findings and limits: DRB1 showed the most TCR associations and HLA-C the fewest in a later analysis, as rates varied by HLA locus.

The CDR3 is made up of 11 amino acids. Germline V lookup: CDR1 SGHAT, CDR2 FQNNGV. Points on this clone: Its specificity is not known. A junction boundary mismatches the germline segment, possibly from a read error.

Vbeta (60) and Jbeta (13) primers were used in the PCR. Authors' analysis steps: Among the unique TCR beta chains that a later analysis counted, about 79 million in all, about 11 million were shared. TCRdb's copy holds only in-frame clones and misses some; the assay was immunoSEQ multiplex PCR. The V and J calls and the clone size are those of that table, but D and trimming were determined from the DNA. The sample yields about 160,000 clones, about 65% seen once. Sequencing used PBMCs. This chain uses TRBV11-2 with TRBJ2-7; D gene uncertain. The TCR originated in a man in his forties in good health and CMV-seropositive. The CDR3 nucleotides read TGTGCCAGCAGCTCCAGGTTTGGCAGTACCTTC. It specifies CASSSRFGSTF.